This TCR beta chain emerged from a study of cytomegalovirus exposure and HLA in healthy donors. Study conclusions and caveats: A later analysis, which compared TCR beta chains of equal frequency, found the HLA-associated ones more clonally expanded. A missense variant in DCLRE1C was later tied to TCR beta V- and J-gene trimming. A prior analysis recorded that most TCR beta V segments were productive about 87% or about 30% of the time.

It was with 60 Vbeta and 13 Jbeta primers that the PCR ran. TCRdb's table, derived via immunoSEQ multiplex PCR, lists solely in-frame clones and lacks some. The table lists under 200,000 clones, around 81% of them singletons. Comments on this clone: Its target is not known.

The V gene's germline CDR1 is SGHRS and CDR2 YFSETQ. The CDR3 totals 15 residues. Trimming took off 0 bases at V and 5 bases at J, with 15 bases between the two ends. This clonotype originated in a man between 35 and 55 years old in good health and CMV-seronegative. This rearrangement joins TRBV5-1 to TRBJ2-7; tentative D call: TRBD2 (5 bases). The sample taken for sequencing was PBMCs. The CDR3 sequence is CASSLEPSKYDEQYF. CDR3 bases: TGCGCCAGCAGCTTGGAGCCTAGCAAGTACGACGAGCAGTACTTC.